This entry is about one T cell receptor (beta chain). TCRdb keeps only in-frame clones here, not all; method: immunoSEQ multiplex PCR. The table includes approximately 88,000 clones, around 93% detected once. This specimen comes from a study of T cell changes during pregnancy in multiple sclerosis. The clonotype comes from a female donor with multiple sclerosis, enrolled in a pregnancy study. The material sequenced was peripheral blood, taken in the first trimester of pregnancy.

CDR3 loop: CASSLVRGGRGEQFF. The CDR3 bases are TGTGCCAGCAGCTTAGTCCGGGGGGGCCGGGGTGAGCAGTTCTTC. The V and J genes are TRBV11-3 and TRBJ2-1; 8 bases line up with TRBD2. The trim removed 1 base at V and 9 bases at J, leaving 8 bases unmatched. The CDR3 is made up of 15 amino acids. CDR1 and CDR2 (germline): SGHNT, YENEEA.